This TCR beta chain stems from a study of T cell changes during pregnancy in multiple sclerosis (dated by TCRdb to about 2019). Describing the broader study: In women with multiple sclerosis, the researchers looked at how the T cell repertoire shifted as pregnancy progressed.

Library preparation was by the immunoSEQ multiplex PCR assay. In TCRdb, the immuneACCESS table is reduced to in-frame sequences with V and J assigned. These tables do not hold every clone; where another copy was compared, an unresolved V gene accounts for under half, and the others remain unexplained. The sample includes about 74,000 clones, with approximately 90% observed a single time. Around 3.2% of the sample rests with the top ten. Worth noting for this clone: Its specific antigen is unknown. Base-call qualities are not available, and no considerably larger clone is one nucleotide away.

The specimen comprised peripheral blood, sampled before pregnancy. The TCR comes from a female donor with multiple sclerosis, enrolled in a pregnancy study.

The DNA is TGTGCCAGCAGCCCATCTTCAGGAGGGCAGCGCTACGAGCAGTACTTC. Its translation is CASSPSSGGQRYEQYF. The V and J segments used are TRBV9 and TRBJ2-7, and TRBD2 may be the D gene, going by 6 matching bases. For CDR1 and CDR2, the germline V gene lists SGDLS and YYNGEE. The trim is 4 bases for V and 3 bases for J, with a gap of 20 bases between the germline ends. The CDR3, from cysteine to phenylalanine, totals 16 residues. The kept DNA is CDR3 alone, 48 bases in frame from the first base.